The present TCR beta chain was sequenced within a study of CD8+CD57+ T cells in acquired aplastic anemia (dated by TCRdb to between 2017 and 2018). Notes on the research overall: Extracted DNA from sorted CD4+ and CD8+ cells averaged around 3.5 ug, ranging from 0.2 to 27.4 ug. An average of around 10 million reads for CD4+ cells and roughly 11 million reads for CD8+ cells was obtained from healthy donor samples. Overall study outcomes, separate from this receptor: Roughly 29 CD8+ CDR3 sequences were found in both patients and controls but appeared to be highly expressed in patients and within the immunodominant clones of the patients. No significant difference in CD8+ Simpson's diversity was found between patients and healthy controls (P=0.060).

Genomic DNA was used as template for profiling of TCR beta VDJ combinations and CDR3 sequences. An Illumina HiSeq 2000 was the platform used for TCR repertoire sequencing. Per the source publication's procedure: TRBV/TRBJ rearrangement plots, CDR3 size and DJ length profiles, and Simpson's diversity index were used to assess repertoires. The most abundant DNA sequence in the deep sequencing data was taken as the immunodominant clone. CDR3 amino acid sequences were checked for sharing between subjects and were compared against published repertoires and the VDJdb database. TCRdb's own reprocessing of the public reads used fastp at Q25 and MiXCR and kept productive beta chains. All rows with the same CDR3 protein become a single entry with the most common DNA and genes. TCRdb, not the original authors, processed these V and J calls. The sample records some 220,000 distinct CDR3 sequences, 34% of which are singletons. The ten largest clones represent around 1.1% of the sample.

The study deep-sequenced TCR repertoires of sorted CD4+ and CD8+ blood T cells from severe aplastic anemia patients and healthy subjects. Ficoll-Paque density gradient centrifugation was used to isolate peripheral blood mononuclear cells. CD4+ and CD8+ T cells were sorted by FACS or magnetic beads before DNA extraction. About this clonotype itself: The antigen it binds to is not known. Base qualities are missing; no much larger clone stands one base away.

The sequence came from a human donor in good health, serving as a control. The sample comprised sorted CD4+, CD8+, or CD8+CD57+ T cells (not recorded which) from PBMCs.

The CDR3 region: CSVDLPHGYEQYF. The DNA reads TGCAGCGTTGATTTGCCCCATGGCTACGAGCAGTACTTC. Recombination joined TRBV29-1 with TRBJ2-7; the D gene cannot be named for sure. CDR3 length: 13 amino acids, cysteine to phenylalanine. The kept DNA is CDR3 alone, 39 bases in frame from the first base. V and J are truncated by 3 bases and 3 bases respectively, leaving an intervening sequence of 12 bases. In the germline V gene, CDR1 corresponds to SQVTM and CDR2 to ANQGSEA.